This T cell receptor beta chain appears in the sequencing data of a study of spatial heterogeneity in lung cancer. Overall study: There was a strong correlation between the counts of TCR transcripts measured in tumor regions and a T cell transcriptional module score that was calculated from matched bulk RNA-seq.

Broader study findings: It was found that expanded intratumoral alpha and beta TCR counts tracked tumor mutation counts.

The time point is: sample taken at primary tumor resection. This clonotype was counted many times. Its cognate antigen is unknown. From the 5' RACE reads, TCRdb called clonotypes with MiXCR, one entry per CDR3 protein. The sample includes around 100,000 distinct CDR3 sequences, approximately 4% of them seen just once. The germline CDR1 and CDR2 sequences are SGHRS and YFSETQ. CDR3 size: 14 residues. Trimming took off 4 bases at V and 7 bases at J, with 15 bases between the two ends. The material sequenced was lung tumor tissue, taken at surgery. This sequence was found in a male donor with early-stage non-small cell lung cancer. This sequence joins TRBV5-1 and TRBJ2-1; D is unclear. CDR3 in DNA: TGCGCCAGCAGCATTAGTTCTAGTGTGAATGAGCAGTTCTTC. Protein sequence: CASSISSSVNEQFF.